This T cell receptor (beta chain) was observed in a study of shared clonotypes between healthy human individuals. Looked up from germline, CDR1 is SQVTM and CDR2 is ANQGSEA. The CDR3 loop spans 14 amino acids. V shed 6 bases and J shed 4 bases, with 18 bases lying between them. Generated by immunoSEQ multiplex PCR, the TCRdb table keeps only in-frame clones and is missing some. This sample carries millions of clones, about 92% of them seen once, and the ten largest clones take about 0.39%. Sequencing was performed on naive CD4+ T cells from PBMCs. The subset here: CD45RA+ positively selected. This sequence joins TRBV29-1 and TRBJ2-5; either TRBD1 or TRBD2 may fit D (5 bases each). This TCR derives from a man aged 18 to 30 in good health. Some clones in this sample may be carry-over from other donors' samples. Here the CDR3 DNA reads TGCAGCGTCGCCACCCAGGGCGGAGGAGAGACCCAGTACTTC. Translating gives CSVATQGGGETQYF.